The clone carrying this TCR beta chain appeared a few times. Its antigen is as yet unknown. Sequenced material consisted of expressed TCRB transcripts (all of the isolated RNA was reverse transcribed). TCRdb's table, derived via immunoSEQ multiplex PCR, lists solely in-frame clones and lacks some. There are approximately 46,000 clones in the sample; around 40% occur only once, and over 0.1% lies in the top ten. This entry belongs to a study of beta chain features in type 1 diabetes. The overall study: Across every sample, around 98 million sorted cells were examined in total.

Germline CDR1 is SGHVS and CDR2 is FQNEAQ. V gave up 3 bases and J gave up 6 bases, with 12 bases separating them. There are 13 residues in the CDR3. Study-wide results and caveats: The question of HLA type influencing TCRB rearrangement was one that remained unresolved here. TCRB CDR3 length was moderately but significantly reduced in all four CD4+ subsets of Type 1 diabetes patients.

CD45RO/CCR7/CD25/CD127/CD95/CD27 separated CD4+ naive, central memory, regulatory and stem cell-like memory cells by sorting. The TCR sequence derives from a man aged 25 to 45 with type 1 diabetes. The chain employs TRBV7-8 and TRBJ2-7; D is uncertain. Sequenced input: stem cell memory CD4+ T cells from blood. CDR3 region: CASSFHEVPEQYF. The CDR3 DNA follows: TGTGCCAGCAGCTTCCACGAGGTACCCGAGCAGTACTTC.